The clone carrying this T cell receptor (beta chain) has at least ten counts. Its specificity is not known. Investigators amplified TCR beta CDR3 regions from RNA transcripts. After a first-round RT-PCR with HTBI primers, a second-round multiplex PCR was run. TCRdb independently ran MiXCR on the multiplex PCR reads; one entry per CDR3 protein. Found here are 500,000 to 800,000 distinct CDR3 sequences, more than 40% of them singletons; the top ten hold more than 2.5%. V lost 6 bases to trimming and J lost 6 bases, with 17 bases between them. CDR3 length: 15 residues. These data belong to a study of Graves' ophthalmopathy and Graves' hyperthyroidism. Study-level background: At the time of initial diagnosis and before any treatment, peripheral blood was collected. The study, taken as a whole, reports: A model of 13 signatures distinguished ophthalmopathy from stable hyperthyroidism at approximately 90% sensitivity and 81.08% specificity.

The TCR sequence derives from an adult man with Graves' ophthalmopathy. The gene calls are TRBV12-3 or TRBV12-4 and TRBJ2-2, with D perhaps TRBD1 (6 bases). Sample: peripheral blood. The CDR3 reads CASRALTGLAGELFF. CDR3 coding DNA: TGTGCCAGCAGAGCCCTCACAGGGTTGGCCGGGGAGCTGTTTTTT.